This T cell receptor beta chain originates from a study of shared clonotypes between healthy human individuals. Looking at the study overall: A couple of women and a few men aged 18 to 49 served as donors. Each donor's CD4 naive and CD4 memory cells filled three plates apiece, CD8 naive two, and CD8 memory one.

CD45RO-negative, CCR7-selected cells formed the naive CD8 fraction, which excluded terminally differentiated effector memory CD45RA+ cells. The table came from immunoSEQ multiplex PCR; TCRdb's copy has only in-frame clones and leaves some out. The sample has approximately 720,000 clones, around 92% seen once. The CDR3 sequence is 15 residues long. Per the germline V gene, CDR1 is SNHLY and CDR2 is FYNNEI. The V segment lost 8 bases and the J segment 4 bases; nucleotides outside the gene matches: 9. Sequences were obtained from naive CD8+ T cells sorted from blood. This sequence originates from a man aged 25 to 40 in good health. This sequence joins TRBV2 and TRBJ2-1, with 9 bases that match TRBD2. The CDR3 region is CASFSTSGVYNEQFF. The DNA of the CDR3 is TGTGCCAGCTTCTCGACTAGCGGAGTTTACAATGAGCAGTTCTTC. Using reference TRBV2 and TRBJ2-1 for the parts outside the CDR3, the full variable domain is EPEVTQTPSHQVTQMGQEVILRCVPISNHLYFYWYRQILGQKVEFLVSFYNNEISEKSEIFDDQFSVERPDGSNFTLKIRSTKLEDSAMYFCASFSTSGVYNEQFFGPGTRLTVL.